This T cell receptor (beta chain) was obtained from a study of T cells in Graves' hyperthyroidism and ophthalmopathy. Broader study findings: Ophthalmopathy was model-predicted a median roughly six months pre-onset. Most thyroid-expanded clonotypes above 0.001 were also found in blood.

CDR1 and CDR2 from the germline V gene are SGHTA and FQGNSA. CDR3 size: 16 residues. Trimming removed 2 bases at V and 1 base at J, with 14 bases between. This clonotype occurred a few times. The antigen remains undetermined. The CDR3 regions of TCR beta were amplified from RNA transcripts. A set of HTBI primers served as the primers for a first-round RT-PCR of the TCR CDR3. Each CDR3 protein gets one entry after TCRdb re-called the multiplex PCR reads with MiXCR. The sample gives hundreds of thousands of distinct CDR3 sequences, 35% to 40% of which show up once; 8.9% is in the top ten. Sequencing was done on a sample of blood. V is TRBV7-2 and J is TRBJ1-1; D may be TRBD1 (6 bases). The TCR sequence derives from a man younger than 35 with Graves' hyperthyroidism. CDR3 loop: CASSLQGRVGNTEAFF. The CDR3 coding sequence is TGTGCCAGCAGCTTACAGGGGAGGGTGGGGAACACTGAAGCTTTCTTT.